This entry lists 18 T cell receptor beta chains sequenced from one sample in a study of human T cells and chemical hapten exposure. TCRdb passed the RACE reads through MiXCR, listing each CDR3 protein once. The sample lists a few hundred thousand distinct CDR3 sequences; 4.8% were seen once. The sample's time point: patch test 1, 2 weeks after DPC sensitization. Treatment specified: therapeutic diphenylcyclopropenone sensitization with weekly scalp DPC. Material: whole blood, obtained in connection with sensitization to the hapten diphenylcyclopropenone (DPC). The receptors originated from a woman between 45 and 65 years old with alopecia areata. Some clones in this sample may be carry-over from other donors' samples.

This clonotype was seen at least ten times. CDR3 region: CASSLNPGITYEQYF. The CDR3 DNA sequence: TGTGCCAGCAGCTTAAATCCGGGGATAACCTACGAGCAGTACTTC. This chain uses TRBV7-2 with TRBJ2-7; the D gene is possibly TRBD2 (5 bases). CDR3 length equals 15 residues. Germline CDR1 is SGHTA and CDR2 is FQGNSA. With 2 bases removed from V and 2 bases from J, the gap between germline ends came to 13 bases.

This clonotype was picked up a small number of times. The chain joins TRBV3-1 to TRBJ2-1; 11 nucleotides align to TRBD2. The CDR3 runs to 16 residues. CDR1 and CDR2 from the germline V gene are LGHDT and YNNKEL (reference sequence). V trimming: 1 base; J trimming: 7 bases; junction bases outside the gene matches: 6. CDR3 nucleotide sequence: TGTGCCAGCAGCCAAGTCTTACTAGCGGGGGTGAATGAGCAGTTCTTC. This sequence encodes CASSQVLLAGVNEQFF.

This clonotype was picked up many times. The chain joins TRBV20-1 to TRBJ1-1; 7 bases line up with TRBD1. The CDR3 consists of 18 residues. The V gene's germline CDR1 is DFQATT and CDR2 SNEGSKA (reference sequence). J was trimmed by 7 bases and V by 1 base; bases with no gene match: 21. The CDR3 coding sequence is TGCAGTGCTAGAGTTAACAGGGGTTTAGAGAGTTTTTTTGGTGAAGCTTTCTTT. Translation: CSARVNRGLESFFGEAFF.

V usage is TRBV19 and J usage is TRBJ1-5; perhaps TRBD1 as D (6 bases). The CDR3 consists of 17 residues. Trimming stripped 3 bases from V and 1 base from J, with 16 bases between. Germline CDR1 reads LNHDA; CDR2 reads SQIVND (reference sequence). DNA of the CDR3: TGTGCCAGTAGTATGGGGACACCCGGTCGCAGCAATCAGCCCCAGCATTTT. Its protein is CASSMGTPGRSNQPQHF.

This clonotype turned up a few times. The rearrangement uses TRBV6-5 and TRBJ2-7, with D perhaps TRBD2 (5 bases). Trimming pared 7 bases from V and 3 bases from J, leaving 13 bases between. Germline values: CDR1 MNHEY, CDR2 SVGAGI. The length of the CDR3 is 13 residues. CDR3 loop: CASTRGQFYEQYF. CDR3 sequence (DNA): TGTGCCAGCACCCGCGGGCAGTTCTACGAGCAGTACTTC.

This clonotype was picked up many times. The V and J genes are TRBV7-9 and TRBJ1-6, with D possibly TRBD1 on 5 matching bases. CDR1 is SEHNR and CDR2 is FQNEAQ in the germline V gene (reference sequence). Trimming shortened V by 5 bases and J by 7 bases, and 12 bases separated the two germline ends. The length of the CDR3 is 14 residues. DNA of the CDR3: TGTGCCAGCAGCGTCGGGTCAGGGAATTCACCCCTCCACTTT. Its translation is CASSVGSGNSPLHF.

This clonotype was seen once. With a much larger clone just one base away, this may be a read error. V usage is TRBV7-2 and J usage is TRBJ2-5; D gene unclear. The CDR3 is 14 residues long. The germline CDR1 and CDR2 sequences are SGHTA and FQGNSA. This CDR3 is CGSSQWTDPETQYF. CDR3 DNA sequence: TGTGGCAGCAGCCAATGGACGGACCCGGAGACCCAGTACTTC.

This clonotype was seen only a few times. This rearrangement joins TRBV20-1 to TRBJ1-2; TRBD1 might be the D (6 bases). There are 13 residues in the CDR3. From germline, CDR1 is DFQATT and CDR2 SNEGSKA (reference sequence). The ends were cut back, 5 bases at V and 4 bases at J, with 14 bases in the middle. CDR3 bases: TGCAGTGCTGGACCTGACAGGTCCTATGGCTACACCTTC. It encodes CSAGPDRSYGYTF.

The table lists this clonotype with many counts. The CDR3: CASSNGYSEAFF. The CDR3 region has the DNA TGTGCCAGCAGCAACGGGTATTCTGAAGCTTTCTTT. The V and J genes are TRBV6-2 or TRBV6-3 and TRBJ1-1; no definite D call. This CDR3 is 12 amino acids long. V gave up 6 bases and J gave up 6 bases, with 11 bases separating them. Germline V CDR1 and CDR2: MNHEY, SVGEGT.

J is TRBJ1-5 and V is TRBV12-3 or TRBV12-4; D perhaps matches TRBD1 (5 bases). The CDR3 covers 14 residues. Trimming removed 6 bases at V and 6 bases at J, with 15 bases between. CDR3 nucleotides: TGTGCCAGCAGCCCCTCAGGGACTGGTCAGCCCCAGCATTTT. As protein: CASSPSGTGQPQHF.

This clonotype was picked up many times. The chain recombines TRBV12-3 or TRBV12-4 with TRBJ1-5; tentative D call: TRBD1 (5 bases). V was shortened by 2 bases and J by 0 bases, with 8 bases between the two germline ends. CDR3 length: 15 residues. The CDR3 DNA sequence: TGTGCCAGCAGTTTAAGACAGAATAGCAATCAGCCCCAGCATTTT. It translates to CASSLRQNSNQPQHF.

This clonotype has at least ten counts. The rearrangement joins TRBV12-3 or TRBV12-4 to TRBJ2-3; TRBD1 agrees at 8 bases. V shed 5 bases, J shed 2 bases, and the junction held 12 bases outside the gene matches. The CDR3 covers 17 residues. DNA of the CDR3: TGTGCCAGCAGTCTCATCTTTCGGACAGGGAACACAGATACGCAGTATTTT. It is translated as CASSLIFRTGNTDTQYF.

This clonotype was picked up a small number of times. At one boundary the junction diverges from the germline segment, which might be a read error. The rearrangement links TRBV5-4 to TRBJ1-3; D not resolved. The CDR3 loop spans 15 amino acids. CDR1 is SGHNT and CDR2 is YYREEE in the germline V gene (reference sequence). The CDR3 sequence is CASSLGRNSGNIIYF. CDR3 bases: TGTGCCAGCAGCTTGGGGAGAAACTCTGGAAACATCATATATTTT.

The gene calls are TRBV20-1 and TRBJ2-7; either TRBD1 or TRBD2 may supply D (5 bases each). This CDR3 has 12 amino acids. In germline, CDR1 is DFQATT, CDR2 SNEGSKA (reference sequence). The ends were cut back, 6 bases at V and 2 bases at J, with 11 bases in the middle. The CDR3 DNA follows: TGCAGTGCCGGGGACGGGACCTACGAGCAGTACTTC. It codes for CSAGDGTYEQYF.

This clonotype has only a few counts. The rearrangement links TRBV6-5 to TRBJ2-7; a weak D match, TRBD1 (5 bases). This CDR3 contains 12 residues. Germline values: CDR1 MNHEY, CDR2 SVGAGI. Trimming took off 10 bases at V and 1 base at J, with 11 bases between the two ends. In DNA form, the CDR3 reads TGTGCCACCATGGGGCTTTCCTACGAGCAGTACTTC. Its protein product is CATMGLSYEQYF.

The chain couples TRBV5-1 to TRBJ2-4; D gene unclear. The CDR3 consists of 14 residues. V lost 4 bases to trimming and J lost 6 bases, with 14 bases between them. Germline CDR1 SGHRS, CDR2 YFSETQ. The CDR3, as DNA: TGCGCCAGCAGCAAAACAGCCGAACGAAACATTCAGTACTTC. Translation: CASSKTAERNIQYF.

This clonotype was detected ten times or more. This CDR3 is CASSTQAGTGYEQYF. In DNA, the CDR3 is TGTGCCAGCAGCACCCAAGCCGGGACGGGGTACGAGCAGTACTTC. The gene calls are TRBV5-4 and TRBJ2-7, with D perhaps matching TRBD1 or TRBD2 (5 bases each). Germline assignment: CDR1 SGHNT and CDR2 YYREEE (reference sequence). The CDR3 runs 15 residues. The V end was cut by 4 bases, the J end by 4 bases, with 18 bases between.

In its sample, this clonotype was seen a few times. The chain carries TRBV5-1 and TRBJ1-1, with D possibly matching TRBD1 (6 bases). Germline V gene lookup returns CDR1 SGHRS and CDR2 YFSETQ. The V and J ends lost 6 bases and 11 bases respectively, with 14 bases between them. The CDR3 has 11 amino acids. CDR3 protein: CASNAGAQAFF. The CDR3 DNA follows: TGCGCCAGCAACGCGGGGGCTCAGGCTTTCTTT. The variable domain in full, with the rest retrieved from reference TRBV5-1 and TRBJ1-1, is KAGVTQTPRYLIKTRGQQVTLSCSPISGHRSVSWYQQTPGQGLQFLFEYFSETQRNKGNFPGRFSGRQFSNSRSEMNVSTLELGDSALYLCASNAGAQAFFGQGTRLTVV.